This TCR beta chain was recovered during a study of T cells and Merkel cell carcinoma outcomes. Worth noting for this clone: Its antigen is unknown.

Whole-study results and caveats: Merkel cell carcinoma outcomes were reportedly predicted by repertoire and T-cell density.

Data came from immunoSEQ multiplex PCR; TCRdb stores just in-frame clones and leaves some out. The sample consists of 6,000 or so clones, roughly 77% of them appearing once. Germline CDR1 and CDR2: GTSNPN and SVGIG (reference sequence). V lost 5 bases to trimming and J lost 7 bases, with 11 bases between them. The CDR3 has 11 residues. This sequence originates from a human donor with Merkel cell carcinoma. Some clones in this sample may be carry-over from other donors' samples. The sample comprised tumor tissue from Merkel cell carcinoma. The chain employs TRBV30 and TRBJ1-1, with D unresolved. In DNA, the CDR3 is TGTGCCTGGGAGGGAGGGTATGAAGCTTTCTTT. This translates into CAWEGGYEAFF.